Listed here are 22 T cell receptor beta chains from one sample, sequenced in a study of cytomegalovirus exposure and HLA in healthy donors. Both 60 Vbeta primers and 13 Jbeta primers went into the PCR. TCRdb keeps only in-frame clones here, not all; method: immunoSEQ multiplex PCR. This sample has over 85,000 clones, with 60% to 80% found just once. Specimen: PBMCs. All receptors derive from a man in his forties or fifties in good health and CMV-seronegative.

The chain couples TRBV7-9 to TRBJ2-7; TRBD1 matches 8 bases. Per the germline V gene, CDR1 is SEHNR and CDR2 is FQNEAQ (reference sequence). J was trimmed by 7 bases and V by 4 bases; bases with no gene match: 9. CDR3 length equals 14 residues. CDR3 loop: CASSSRTGSREQYF. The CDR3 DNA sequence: TGTGCCAGCAGCTCACGGACAGGGTCGAGAGAGCAGTACTTC.

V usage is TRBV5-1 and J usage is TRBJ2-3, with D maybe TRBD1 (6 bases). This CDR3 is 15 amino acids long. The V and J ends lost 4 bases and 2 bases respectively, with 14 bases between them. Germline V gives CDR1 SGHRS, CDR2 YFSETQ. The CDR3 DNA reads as TGCGCCAGCAGCGTAAGACAGGCCCTCACAGATACGCAGTATTTT. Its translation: CASSVRQALTDTQYF.

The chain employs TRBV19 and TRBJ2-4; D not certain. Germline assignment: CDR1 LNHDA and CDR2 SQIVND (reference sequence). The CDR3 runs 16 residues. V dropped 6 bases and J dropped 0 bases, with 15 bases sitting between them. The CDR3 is CASSLSLTLAKNIQYF. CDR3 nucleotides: TGTGCCAGTAGCCTAAGCTTGACATTAGCCAAAAACATTCAGTACTTC.

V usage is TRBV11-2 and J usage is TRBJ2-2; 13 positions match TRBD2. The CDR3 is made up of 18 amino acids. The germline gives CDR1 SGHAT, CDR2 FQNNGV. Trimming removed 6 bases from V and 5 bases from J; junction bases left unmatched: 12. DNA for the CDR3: TGTGCCAGCAGTCCGCGACTAGCGGGGGGTGCGAGGACCGGGGAGCTGTTTTTT. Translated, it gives CASSPRLAGGARTGELFF. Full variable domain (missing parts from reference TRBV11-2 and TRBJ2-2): EAGVAQSPRYKIIEKRQSVAFWCNPISGHATLYWYQQILGQGPKLLIQFQNNGVVDDSQLPKDRFSAERLKGVDSTLKIQPAKLEDSAVYLCASSPRLAGGARTGELFFGEGSRLTVL.

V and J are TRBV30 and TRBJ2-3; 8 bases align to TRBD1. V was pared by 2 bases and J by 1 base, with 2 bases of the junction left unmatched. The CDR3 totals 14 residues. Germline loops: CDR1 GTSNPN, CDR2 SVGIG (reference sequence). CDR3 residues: CAWSRGQGTDTQYF. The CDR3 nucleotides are TGTGCCTGGAGTAGGGGACAGGGCACAGATACGCAGTATTTT.

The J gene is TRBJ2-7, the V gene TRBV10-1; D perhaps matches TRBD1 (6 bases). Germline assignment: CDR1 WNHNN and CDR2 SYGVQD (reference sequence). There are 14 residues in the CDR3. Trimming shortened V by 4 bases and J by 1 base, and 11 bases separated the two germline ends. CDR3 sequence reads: CASSGTETSYEQYF. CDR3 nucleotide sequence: TGCGCCAGCAGTGGGACAGAAACATCCTACGAGCAGTACTTC.

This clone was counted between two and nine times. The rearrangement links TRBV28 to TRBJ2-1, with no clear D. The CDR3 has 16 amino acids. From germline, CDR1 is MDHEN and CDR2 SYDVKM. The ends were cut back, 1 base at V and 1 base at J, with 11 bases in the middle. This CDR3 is CASSLLSFRSYNEQFF. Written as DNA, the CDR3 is TGTGCCAGCAGTTTATTGTCCTTTAGATCCTACAATGAGCAGTTCTTC.

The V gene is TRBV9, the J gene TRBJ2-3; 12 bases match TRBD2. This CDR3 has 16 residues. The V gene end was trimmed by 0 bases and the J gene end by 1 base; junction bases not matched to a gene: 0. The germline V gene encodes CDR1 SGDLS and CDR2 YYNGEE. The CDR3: CASSVGLAGGTDTQYF. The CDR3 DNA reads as TGTGCCAGCAGCGTAGGACTAGCGGGAGGCACAGATACGCAGTATTTT.

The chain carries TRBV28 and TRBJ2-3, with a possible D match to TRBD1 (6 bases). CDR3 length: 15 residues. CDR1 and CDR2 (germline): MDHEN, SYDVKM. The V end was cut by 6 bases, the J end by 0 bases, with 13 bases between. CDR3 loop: CASSPRGGSTDTQYF. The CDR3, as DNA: TGTGCCAGCAGCCCGAGAGGGGGTAGCACAGATACGCAGTATTTT.

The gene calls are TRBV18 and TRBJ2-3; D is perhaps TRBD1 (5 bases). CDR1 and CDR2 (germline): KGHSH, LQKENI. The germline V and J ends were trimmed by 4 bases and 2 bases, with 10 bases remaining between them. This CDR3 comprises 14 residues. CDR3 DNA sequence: TGTGCCAGCTCACGATCACAGGACACAGATACGCAGTATTTT. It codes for CASSRSQDTDTQYF.

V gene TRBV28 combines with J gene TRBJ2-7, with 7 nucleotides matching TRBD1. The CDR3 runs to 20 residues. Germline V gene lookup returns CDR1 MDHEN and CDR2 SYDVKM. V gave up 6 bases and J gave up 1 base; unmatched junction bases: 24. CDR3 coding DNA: TGTGCCAGCAGGTCCCTCCCGGGACAGCCAACTTGGTGGGGTTCCTACGAGCAGTACTTC. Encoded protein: CASRSLPGQPTWWGSYEQYF. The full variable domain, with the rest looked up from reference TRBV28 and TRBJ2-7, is DVKVTQSSRYLVKRTGEKVFLECVQDMDHENMFWYRQDPGLGLRLIYFSYDVKMKEKGDIPEGYSVSREKKERFSLILESASTNQTSMYLCASRSLPGQPTWWGSYEQYFGPGTRLTVT.

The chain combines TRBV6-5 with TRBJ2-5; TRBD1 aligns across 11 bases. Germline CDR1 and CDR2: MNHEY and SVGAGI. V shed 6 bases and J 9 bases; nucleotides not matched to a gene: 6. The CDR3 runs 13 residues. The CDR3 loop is CASSGTGGMSQYF. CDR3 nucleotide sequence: TGTGCCAGCAGCGGGACAGGGGGTATGTCCCAGTACTTC.

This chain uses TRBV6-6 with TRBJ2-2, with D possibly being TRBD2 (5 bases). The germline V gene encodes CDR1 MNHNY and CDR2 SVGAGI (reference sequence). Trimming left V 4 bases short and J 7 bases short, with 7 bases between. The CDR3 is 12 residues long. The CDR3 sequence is CASSFRGGELFF. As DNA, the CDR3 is TGTGCCAGCAGTTTCCGGGGCGGGGAGCTGTTTTTT.

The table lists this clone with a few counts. The CDR3 protein is CASSIGTGTLDGYTF. As DNA, the CDR3 is TGTGCCAGTAGTATAGGGACAGGGACGCTTGATGGCTACACCTTC. The chain has TRBV19 and TRBJ1-2, with 8 bases identical to TRBD1. Germline V gives CDR1 LNHDA, CDR2 SQIVND (reference sequence). This CDR3 has 15 residues. V lost 1 base, J lost 6 bases, and 7 bases stayed unmatched.

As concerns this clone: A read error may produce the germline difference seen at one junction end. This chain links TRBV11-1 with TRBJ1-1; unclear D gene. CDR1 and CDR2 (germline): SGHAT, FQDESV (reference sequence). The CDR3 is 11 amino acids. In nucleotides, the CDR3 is TGTGCCAGCAGCGAAAACATTGAAGCTTTCTTT. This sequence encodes CASSENIEAFF.

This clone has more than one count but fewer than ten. In DNA, the CDR3 is TGTGCCAGCAGCCTCGGGACTAGCGGAAACAATGAGCAGTTCTTC. Encoded protein: CASSLGTSGNNEQFF. The chain has TRBV7-8 and TRBJ2-1, with 11 bases identical to TRBD2. The CDR3 covers 15 residues. Germline V gives CDR1 SGHVS, CDR2 FQNEAQ. With V trimmed by 5 bases and J by 5 bases, 5 bases remained unmatched. Drawing the rest from reference TRBV7-8 and TRBJ2-1, the complete variable domain is GAGVSQSPRYKVAKRGQDVALRCDPISGHVSLFWYQQALGQGPEFLTYFQNEAQLDKSGLPSDRFFAERPEGSVSTLKIQRTQQEDSAVYLCASSLGTSGNNEQFFGPGTRLTVL.

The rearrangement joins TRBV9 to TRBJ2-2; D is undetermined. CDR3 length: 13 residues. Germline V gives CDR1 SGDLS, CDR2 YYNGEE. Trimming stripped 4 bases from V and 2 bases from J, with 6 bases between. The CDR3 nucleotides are TGTGCCAGCAGCCCTCTAAACACCGGGGAGCTGTTTTTT. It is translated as CASSPLNTGELFF.

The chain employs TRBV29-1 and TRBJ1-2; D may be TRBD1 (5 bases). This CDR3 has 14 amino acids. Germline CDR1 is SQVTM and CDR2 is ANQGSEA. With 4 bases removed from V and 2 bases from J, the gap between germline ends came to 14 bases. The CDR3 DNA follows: TGCAGCGTTGTCCCGAGGCAGGGAAACTATGGCTACACCTTC. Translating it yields CSVVPRQGNYGYTF.

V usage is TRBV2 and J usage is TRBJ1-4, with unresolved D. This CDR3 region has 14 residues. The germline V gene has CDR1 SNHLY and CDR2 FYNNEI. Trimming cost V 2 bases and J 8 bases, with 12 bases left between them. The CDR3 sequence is CASSEMGSVEKLFF. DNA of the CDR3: TGTGCCAGCAGTGAAATGGGCTCTGTCGAAAAACTGTTTTTT.

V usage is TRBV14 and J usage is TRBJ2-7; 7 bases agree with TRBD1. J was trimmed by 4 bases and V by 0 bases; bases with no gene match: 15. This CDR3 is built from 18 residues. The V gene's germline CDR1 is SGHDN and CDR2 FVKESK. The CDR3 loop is CASSQDPPTRTGKYEQYF. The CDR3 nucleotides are TGTGCCAGCAGCCAAGACCCACCCACAAGGACAGGAAAGTACGAGCAGTACTTC.

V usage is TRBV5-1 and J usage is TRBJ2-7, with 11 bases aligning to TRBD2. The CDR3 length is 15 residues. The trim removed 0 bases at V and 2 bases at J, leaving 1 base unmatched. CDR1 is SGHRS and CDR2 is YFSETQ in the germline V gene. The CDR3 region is CASSLVAGGPYEQYF. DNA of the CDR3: TGCGCCAGCAGCTTGGTAGCGGGAGGGCCCTACGAGCAGTACTTC.

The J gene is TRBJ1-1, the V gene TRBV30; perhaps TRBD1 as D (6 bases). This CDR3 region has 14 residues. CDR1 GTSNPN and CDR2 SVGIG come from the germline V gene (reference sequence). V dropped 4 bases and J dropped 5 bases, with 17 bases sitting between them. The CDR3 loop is CAWTVPGGRTEAFF. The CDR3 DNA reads TGTGCCTGGACCGTTCCGGGGGGCCGAACTGAAGCTTTCTTT. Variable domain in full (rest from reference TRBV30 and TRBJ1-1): SQTIHQWPATLVQPVGSPLSLECTVEGTSNPNLYWYRQAAGRGLQLLFYSVGIGQISSEVPQNLSASRPQDRQFILSSKKLLLSDSGFYLCAWTVPGGRTEAFFGQGTRLTVV.